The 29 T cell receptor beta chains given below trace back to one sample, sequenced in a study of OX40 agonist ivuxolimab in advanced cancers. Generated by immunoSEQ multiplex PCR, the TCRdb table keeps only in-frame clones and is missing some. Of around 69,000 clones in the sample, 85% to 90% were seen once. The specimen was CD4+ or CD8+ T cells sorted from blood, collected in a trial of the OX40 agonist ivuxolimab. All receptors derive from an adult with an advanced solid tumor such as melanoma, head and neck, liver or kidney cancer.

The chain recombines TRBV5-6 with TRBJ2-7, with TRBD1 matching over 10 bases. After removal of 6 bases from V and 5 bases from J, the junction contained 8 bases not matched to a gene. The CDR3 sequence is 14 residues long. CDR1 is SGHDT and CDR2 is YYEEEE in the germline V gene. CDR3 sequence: CASTTGQGIHEQYV. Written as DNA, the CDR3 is TGTGCCAGCACGACGGGACAGGGGATCCACGAGCAGTACGTC.

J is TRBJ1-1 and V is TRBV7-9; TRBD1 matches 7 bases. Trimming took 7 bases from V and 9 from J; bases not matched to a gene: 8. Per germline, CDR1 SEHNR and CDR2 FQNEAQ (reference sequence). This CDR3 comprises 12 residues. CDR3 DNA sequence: TGTGCCAGCACTAGGGACAGCGGAAAAGCTTTCTTT. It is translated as CASTRDSGKAFF.

The CDR3 DNA reads TGTGCCAGCAGTTCACCGACGGGAAATGAAAAACTGTTTTTT. Protein product: CASSSPTGNEKLFF. This chain uses TRBV28 with TRBJ1-4; the D is unclear. The CDR3 is 14 amino acids. Germline CDR1 MDHEN, CDR2 SYDVKM. The V end was cut by 4 bases, the J end by 5 bases, with 11 bases between.

The CDR3, as DNA: TGTGCCAGCAGTACTAATCCGAACACTGAAGCTTTCTTT. As protein: CASSTNPNTEAFF. This chain links TRBV6-6 with TRBJ1-1; the D is unclear. The CDR3 is made up of 13 amino acids. CDR1 is MNHNY, CDR2 SVGAGI, per germline (reference sequence). Trimming pared 5 bases from V and 1 base from J, leaving 8 bases between.

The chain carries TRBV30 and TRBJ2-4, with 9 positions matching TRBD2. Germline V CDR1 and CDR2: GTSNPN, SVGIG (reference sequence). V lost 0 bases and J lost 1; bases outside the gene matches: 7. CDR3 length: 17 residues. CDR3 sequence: CAWSVRGLAGAKNIQYF. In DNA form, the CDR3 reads TGTGCCTGGAGTGTACGGGGGCTAGCGGGGGCCAAAAACATTCAGTACTTC.

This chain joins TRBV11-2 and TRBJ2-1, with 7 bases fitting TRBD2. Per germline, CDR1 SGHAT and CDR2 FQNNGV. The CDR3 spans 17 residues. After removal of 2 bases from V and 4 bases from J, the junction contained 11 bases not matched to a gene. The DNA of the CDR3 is TGTGCCAGCAGCTTATTTGAGCGGGGTAGTCCATACAATGAGCAGTTCTTC. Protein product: CASSLFERGSPYNEQFF.

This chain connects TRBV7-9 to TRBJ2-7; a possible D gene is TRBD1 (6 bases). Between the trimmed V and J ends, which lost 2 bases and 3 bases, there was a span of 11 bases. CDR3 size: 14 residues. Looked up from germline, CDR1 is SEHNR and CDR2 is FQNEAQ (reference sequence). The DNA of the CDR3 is TGTGCCAGCAGCTTAATTTTAGGGGGCTACGAGCAGTACTTC. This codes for CASSLILGGYEQYF.

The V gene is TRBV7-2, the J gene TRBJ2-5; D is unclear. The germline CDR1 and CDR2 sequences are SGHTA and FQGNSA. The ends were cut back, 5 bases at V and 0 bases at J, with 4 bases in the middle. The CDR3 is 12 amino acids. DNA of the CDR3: TGTGCCAGCAGCCAATACCAAGAGACCCAGTACTTC. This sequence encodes CASSQYQETQYF.

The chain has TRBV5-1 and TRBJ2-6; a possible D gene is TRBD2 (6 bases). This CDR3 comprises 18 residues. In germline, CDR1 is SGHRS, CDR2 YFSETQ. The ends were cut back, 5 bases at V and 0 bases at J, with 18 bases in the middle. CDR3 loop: CASSHPPRGLSGANVLTF. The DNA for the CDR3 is TGCGCCAGCAGTCACCCTCCCCGGGGACTCTCTGGGGCCAACGTCCTGACTTTC. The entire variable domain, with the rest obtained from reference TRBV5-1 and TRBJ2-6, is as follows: KAGVTQTPRYLIKTRGQQVTLSCSPISGHRSVSWYQQTPGQGLQFLFEYFSETQRNKGNFPGRFSGRQFSNSRSEMNVSTLELGDSALYLCASSHPPRGLSGANVLTFGAGSRLTVL.

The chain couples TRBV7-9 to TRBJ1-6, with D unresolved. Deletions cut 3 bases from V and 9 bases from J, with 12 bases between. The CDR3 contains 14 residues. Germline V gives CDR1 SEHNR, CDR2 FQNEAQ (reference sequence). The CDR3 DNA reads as TGTGCCAGCAGCTTTAACCCCGGCGGTTCACCCCTCCACTTT. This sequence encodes CASSFNPGGSPLHF.

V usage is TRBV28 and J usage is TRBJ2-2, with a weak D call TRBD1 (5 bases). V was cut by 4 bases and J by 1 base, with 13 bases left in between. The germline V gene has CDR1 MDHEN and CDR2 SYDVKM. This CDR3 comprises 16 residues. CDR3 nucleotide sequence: TGTGCCAGCAGTTACCACAGGCCGCTGAACACCGGGGAGCTGTTTTTT. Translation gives CASSYHRPLNTGELFF.

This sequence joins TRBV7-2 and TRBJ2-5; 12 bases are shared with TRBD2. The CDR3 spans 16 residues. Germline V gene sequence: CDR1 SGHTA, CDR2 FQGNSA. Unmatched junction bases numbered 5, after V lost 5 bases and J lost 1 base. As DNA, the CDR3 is TGTGCCAGCAGCCCTACTAGCGGGGGGCCCCAAGAGACCCAGTACTTC. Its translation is CASSPTSGGPQETQYF.

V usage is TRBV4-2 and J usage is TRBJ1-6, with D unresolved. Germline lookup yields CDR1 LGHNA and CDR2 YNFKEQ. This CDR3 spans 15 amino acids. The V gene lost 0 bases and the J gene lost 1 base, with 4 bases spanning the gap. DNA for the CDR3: TGTGCCAGCAGCCAAGAATTTTCCTATAATTCACCCCTCCACTTT. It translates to CASSQEFSYNSPLHF.

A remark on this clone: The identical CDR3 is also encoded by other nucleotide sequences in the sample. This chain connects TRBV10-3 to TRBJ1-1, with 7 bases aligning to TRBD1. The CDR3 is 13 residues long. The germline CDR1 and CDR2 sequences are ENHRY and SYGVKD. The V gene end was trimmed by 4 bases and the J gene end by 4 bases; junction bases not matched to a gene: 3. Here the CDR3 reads CAISVGQSTEAFF. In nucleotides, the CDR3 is TGTGCCATCAGTGTGGGACAGAGCACTGAAGCTTTCTTT.

The chain's CDR3 is CASSSVRDTEAFF. CDR3 DNA sequence: TGTGCCAGTAGCTCGGTTCGGGACACTGAAGCTTTCTTT. The chain joins TRBV19 to TRBJ1-1; D unclear. CDR1 is LNHDA and CDR2 is SQIVND in the germline V gene (reference sequence). The CDR3 is 13 residues long. The germline V and J ends were trimmed by 6 bases and 3 bases, with 11 bases remaining between them.

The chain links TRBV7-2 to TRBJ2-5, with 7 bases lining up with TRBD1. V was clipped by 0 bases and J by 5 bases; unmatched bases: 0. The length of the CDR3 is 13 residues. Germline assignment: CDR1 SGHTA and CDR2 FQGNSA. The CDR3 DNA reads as TGTGCCAGCAGCTTAGCACAGGGGGAGACCCAGTACTTC. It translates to CASSLAQGETQYF.

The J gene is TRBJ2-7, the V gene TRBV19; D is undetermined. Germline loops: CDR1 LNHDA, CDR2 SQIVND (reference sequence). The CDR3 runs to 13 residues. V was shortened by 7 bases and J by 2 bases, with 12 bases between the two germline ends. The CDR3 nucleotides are TGTGCCAGTATCAAGGACGGAACCTACGAGCAGTACGTC. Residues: CASIKDGTYEQYV.

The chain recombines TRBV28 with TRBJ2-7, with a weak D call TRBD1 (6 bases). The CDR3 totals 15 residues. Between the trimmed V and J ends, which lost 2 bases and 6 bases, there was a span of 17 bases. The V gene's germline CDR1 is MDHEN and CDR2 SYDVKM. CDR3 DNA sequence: TGTGCCAGCAGTTTAGGGGCCCAGGGGCAGTTCGAGCAGTACGTC. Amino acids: CASSLGAQGQFEQYV.

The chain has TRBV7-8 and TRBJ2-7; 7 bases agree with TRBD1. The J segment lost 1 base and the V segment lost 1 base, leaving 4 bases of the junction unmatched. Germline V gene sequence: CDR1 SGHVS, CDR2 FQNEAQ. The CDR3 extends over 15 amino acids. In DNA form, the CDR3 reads TGTGCCAGCAGCTTAGAGGGCAGGGGGTCCTACGAGCAGTACTTC. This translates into CASSLEGRGSYEQYF.

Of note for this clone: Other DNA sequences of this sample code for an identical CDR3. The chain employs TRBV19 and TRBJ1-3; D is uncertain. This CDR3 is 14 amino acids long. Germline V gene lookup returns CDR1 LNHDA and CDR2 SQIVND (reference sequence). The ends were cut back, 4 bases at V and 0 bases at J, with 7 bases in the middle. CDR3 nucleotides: TGTGCCAGTAGTAGAGGGAACTCTGGAAACACCATATATTTT. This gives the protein CASSRGNSGNTIYF. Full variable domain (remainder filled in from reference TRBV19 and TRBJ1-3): DGGITQSPKYLFRKEGQNVTLSCEQNLNHDAMYWYRQDPGQGLRLIYYSQIVNDFQKGDIAEGYSVSREKKESFPLTVTSAQKNPTAFYLCASSRGNSGNTIYFGEGSWLTVV.

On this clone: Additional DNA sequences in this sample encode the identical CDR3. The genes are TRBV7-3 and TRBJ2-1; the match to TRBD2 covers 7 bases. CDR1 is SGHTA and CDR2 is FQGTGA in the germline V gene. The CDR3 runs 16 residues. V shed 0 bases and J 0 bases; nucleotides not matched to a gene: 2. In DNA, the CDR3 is TGTGCCAGCAGCTTAACGGGGGGGAGCTCCTACAATGAGCAGTTCTTC. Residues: CASSLTGGSSYNEQFF. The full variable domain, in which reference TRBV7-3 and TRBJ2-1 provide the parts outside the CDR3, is GAGVSQTPSNKVTEKGKYVELRCDPISGHTALYWYRQSLGQGPEFLIYFQGTGAADDSGLPNDRFFAVRPEGSVSTLKIQRTERGDSAVYLCASSLTGGSSYNEQFFGPGTRLTVL.

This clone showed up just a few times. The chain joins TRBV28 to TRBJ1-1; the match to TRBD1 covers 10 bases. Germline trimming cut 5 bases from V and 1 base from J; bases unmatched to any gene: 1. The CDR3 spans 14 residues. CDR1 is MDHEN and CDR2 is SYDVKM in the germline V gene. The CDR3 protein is CASSRTGGNTEAFF. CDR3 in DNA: TGTGCCAGCAGTAGGACAGGGGGGAACACTGAAGCTTTCTTT. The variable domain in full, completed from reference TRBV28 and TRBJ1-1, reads DVKVTQSSRYLVKRTGEKVFLECVQDMDHENMFWYRQDPGLGLRLIYFSYDVKMKEKGDIPEGYSVSREKKERFSLILESASTNQTSMYLCASSRTGGNTEAFFGQGTRLTVV.

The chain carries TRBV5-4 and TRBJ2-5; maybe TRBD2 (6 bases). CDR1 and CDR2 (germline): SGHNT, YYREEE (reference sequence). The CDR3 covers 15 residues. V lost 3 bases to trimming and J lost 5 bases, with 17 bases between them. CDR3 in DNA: TGTGCCAGCAGCTGGGCGCGGGGAGGCGAGGAGACCCAGTACTTC. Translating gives CASSWARGGEETQYF.

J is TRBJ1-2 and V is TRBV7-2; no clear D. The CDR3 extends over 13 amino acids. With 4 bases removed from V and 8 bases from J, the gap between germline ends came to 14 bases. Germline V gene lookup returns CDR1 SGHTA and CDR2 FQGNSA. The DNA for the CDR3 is TGTGCCAGCAGCTCCCCGCGCTTCAGCGGCTACACCTTC. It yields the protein CASSSPRFSGYTF.

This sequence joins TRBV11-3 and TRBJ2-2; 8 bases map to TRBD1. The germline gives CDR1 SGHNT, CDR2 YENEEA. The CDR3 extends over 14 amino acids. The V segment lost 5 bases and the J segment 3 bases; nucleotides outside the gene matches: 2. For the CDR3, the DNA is TGTGCCAGCAGCCGGGGACAGGACACCGGGGAGCTGTTTTTT. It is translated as CASSRGQDTGELFF.

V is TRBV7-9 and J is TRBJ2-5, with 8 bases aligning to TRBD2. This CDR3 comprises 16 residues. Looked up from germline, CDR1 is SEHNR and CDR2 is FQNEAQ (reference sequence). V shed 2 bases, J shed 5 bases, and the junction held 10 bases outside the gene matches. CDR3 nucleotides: TGTGCCAGCAGCTTACGCGTCGGGGGGGCTAGCGAGACCCAGTACTTC. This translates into CASSLRVGGASETQYF.

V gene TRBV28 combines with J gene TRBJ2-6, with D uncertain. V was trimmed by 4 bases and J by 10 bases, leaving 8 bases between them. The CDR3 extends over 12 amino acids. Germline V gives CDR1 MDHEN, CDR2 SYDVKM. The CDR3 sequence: CASSSSFNVLTF. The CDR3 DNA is TGTGCCAGCAGTTCCTCCTTTAACGTCCTGACTTTC.

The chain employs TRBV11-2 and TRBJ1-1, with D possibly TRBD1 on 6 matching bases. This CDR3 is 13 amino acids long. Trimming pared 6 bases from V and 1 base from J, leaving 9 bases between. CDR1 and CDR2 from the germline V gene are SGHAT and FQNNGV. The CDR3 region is CASSQQGNTEAFF. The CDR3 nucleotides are TGTGCCAGCAGTCAACAGGGGAACACTGAAGCTTTCTTT.

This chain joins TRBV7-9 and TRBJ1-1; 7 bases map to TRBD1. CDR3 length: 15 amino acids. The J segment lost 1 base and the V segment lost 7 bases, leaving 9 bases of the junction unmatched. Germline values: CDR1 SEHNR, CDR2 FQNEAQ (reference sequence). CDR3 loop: CASILPGQRNTEAFF. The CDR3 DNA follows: TGTGCCAGCATCCTACCGGGACAGAGGAACACTGAAGCTTTCTTT.